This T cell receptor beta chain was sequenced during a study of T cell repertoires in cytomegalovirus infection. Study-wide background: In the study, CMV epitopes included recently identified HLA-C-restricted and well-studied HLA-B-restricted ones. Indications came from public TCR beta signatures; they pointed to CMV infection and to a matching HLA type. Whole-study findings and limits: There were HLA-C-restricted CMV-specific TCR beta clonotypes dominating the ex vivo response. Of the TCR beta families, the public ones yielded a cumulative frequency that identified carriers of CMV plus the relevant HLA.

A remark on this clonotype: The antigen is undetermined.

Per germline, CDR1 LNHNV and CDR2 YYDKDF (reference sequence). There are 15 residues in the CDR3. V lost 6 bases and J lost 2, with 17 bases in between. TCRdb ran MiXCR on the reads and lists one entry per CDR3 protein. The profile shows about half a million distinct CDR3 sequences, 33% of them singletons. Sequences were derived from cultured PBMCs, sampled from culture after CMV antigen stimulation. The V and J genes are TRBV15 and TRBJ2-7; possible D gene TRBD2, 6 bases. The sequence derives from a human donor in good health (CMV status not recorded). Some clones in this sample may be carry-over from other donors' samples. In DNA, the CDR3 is TGTGCCACCAGTACTGGGAGGCAGCAACCCTACGAGCAGTACGTC. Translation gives CATSTGRQQPYEQYV.